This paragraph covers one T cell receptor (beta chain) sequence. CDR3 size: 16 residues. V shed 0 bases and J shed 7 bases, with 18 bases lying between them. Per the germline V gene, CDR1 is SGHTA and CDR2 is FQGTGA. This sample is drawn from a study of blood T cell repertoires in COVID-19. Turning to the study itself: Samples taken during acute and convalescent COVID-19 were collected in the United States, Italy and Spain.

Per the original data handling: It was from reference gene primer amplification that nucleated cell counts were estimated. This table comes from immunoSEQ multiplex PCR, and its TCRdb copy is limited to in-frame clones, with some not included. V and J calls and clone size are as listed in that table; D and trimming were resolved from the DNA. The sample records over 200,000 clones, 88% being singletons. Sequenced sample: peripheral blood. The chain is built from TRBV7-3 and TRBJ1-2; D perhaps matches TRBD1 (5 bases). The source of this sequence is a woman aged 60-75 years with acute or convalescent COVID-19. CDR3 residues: CASSLTGGSPGPGYTF. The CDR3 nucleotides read TGTGCCAGCAGCTTAACCGGGGGAAGCCCAGGTCCTGGCTACACCTTC.